Below are 7 T cell receptor beta chains sequenced from a single sample in a study of blood T cell repertoires in COVID-19. Assay: immunoSEQ multiplex PCR; the TCRdb copy retains only in-frame clones and omits some. The sample records some 400,000 clones, 80% to 95% being singletons. Sequencing was carried out using PBMCs or T cells enriched from blood (not recorded which). These receptors were collected from a woman in her thirties or forties who had been exposed to COVID-19.

The rearrangement uses TRBV5-5 and TRBJ2-2; 14 bases are shared with TRBD2. V dropped 7 bases and J dropped 6; count of bases not matched to a gene: 2. The V gene's germline CDR1 is SGHKS and CDR2 YYEKEE (reference sequence). The CDR3 consists of 14 residues. The CDR3 DNA is TGTGCCAGCCTGACTAGCGGGGGGGCCGGGGAGCTGTTTTTT. It specifies CASLTSGGAGELFF.

The chain couples TRBV30 to TRBJ2-3; D call uncertain. This CDR3 region has 13 residues. Germline loops: CDR1 GTSNPN, CDR2 SVGIG (reference sequence). V was clipped by 5 bases and J by 2 bases, with 11 bases between them. The CDR3 region is CAWASPYTDTQYF. The CDR3 bases are TGTGCCTGGGCAAGCCCTTACACAGATACGCAGTATTTT.

This chain's CDR3 is CASSVVSTGGTEAFF. The CDR3 DNA reads TGTGCCAGCAGCGTAGTGTCGACAGGGGGGACTGAAGCTTTCTTT. This chain joins TRBV9 and TRBJ1-1; 9 nucleotides align to TRBD1. The length of the CDR3 is 15 residues. V was pared by 0 bases and J by 5 bases, with 5 bases of the junction left unmatched. CDR1 is SGDLS and CDR2 is YYNGEE in the germline V gene. Full variable domain (missing parts from reference TRBV9 and TRBJ1-1): DSGVTQTPKHLITATGQRVTLRCSPRSGDLSVYWYQQSLDQGLQFLIQYYNGEERAKGNILERFSAQQFPDLHSELNLSSLELGDSALYFCASSVVSTGGTEAFFGQGTRLTVV.

The V gene is TRBV5-1, the J gene TRBJ2-1; D gene ambiguous. CDR1 and CDR2 from the germline V gene are SGHRS and YFSETQ. V lost 4 bases, J lost 5 bases, and 13 bases lay in between. The CDR3 contains 14 residues. In nucleotides, the CDR3 is TGCGCCAGCAGCCCCGGTTATGAGGACAATGAGCAGTTCTTC. Protein product: CASSPGYEDNEQFF.

The chain has TRBV2 and TRBJ2-1, with D perhaps matching TRBD2 (6 bases). V was cut by 7 bases and J by 0 bases, with 10 bases left in between. This CDR3 region has 14 residues. The germline gives CDR1 SNHLY, CDR2 FYNNEI. CDR3 amino acids: CASTSASSYNEQFF. The CDR3 DNA is TGTGCCAGCACTAGCGCGAGCTCCTACAATGAGCAGTTCTTC.

This clone appeared once. The V call is TRBV30, the J call TRBJ1-2; TRBD1 matches 7 bases. With V trimmed by 5 bases and J by 12 bases, 9 bases remained unmatched. The CDR3 length is 11 residues. Germline V lookup: CDR1 GTSNPN, CDR2 SVGIG (reference sequence). DNA of the CDR3: TGTGCCTGGCCCCTCACGGGACAGCACACCTTC. Protein sequence: CAWPLTGQHTF.

As to this clone: This specimen includes other DNA sequences encoding the same CDR3. This chain joins TRBV7-2 and TRBJ2-5; a weak D match, TRBD2 (6 bases). Trimming removed 5 bases from V and 2 bases from J, with 15 bases in between. The CDR3 is 15 amino acids. Looked up from germline, CDR1 is SGHTA and CDR2 is FQGNSA. CDR3 nucleotide sequence: TGTGCCAGCAGCCTAGGAGGGCGCCAGCAAGAGACCCAGTACTTC. It codes for CASSLGGRQQETQYF.